The clone carrying this T cell receptor beta chain was detected a few times. Its specificity is unknown. As for time point: blood at routine non-recurrence follow-up after resection. This sample is drawn from a study of spatial heterogeneity in lung cancer. Study in general: The follow-up PBMC samples were sequenced whenever they were available. The median time to follow-up was approximately 2 years after resection. Across the raw uncorrected reads, a unique TCR and UMI combination was observed, on average, more than ten times.

V dropped 0 bases and J dropped 8 bases, with 2 bases sitting between them. Looked up from germline, CDR1 is LGHNA and CDR2 is YNFKEQ. This CDR3 spans 12 amino acids. Individual TCR cDNA molecules each bore their own unique molecular identifier. TCRdb re-called the 5' RACE reads with MiXCR, one entry per CDR3 protein. The sample consists of just over 70,000 distinct CDR3 sequences, roughly 9% of them appearing once. Study-level findings and limits: Detection of ubiquitous tumor TCRs in blood was higher at resection than follow-up.

The chain couples TRBV4-2 to TRBJ1-6; D is unresolved. The clonotype was recovered from a female donor with early-stage non-small cell lung cancer. The material sequenced was PBMCs, taken at follow-up. The DNA of the CDR3 is TGTGCCAGCAGCCAAGATTATTCACCCCTCCACTTT. It specifies CASSQDYSPLHF.